This entry describes one TCR beta chain. The antigen remains undetermined. Within the sample, other DNA sequences also encode this same CDR3. The data derive from a study of beta chain features in type 1 diabetes. Study-wide background: When patients were set against healthy donors, age, gender and cell yields were similar.

The study, taken as a whole, reports: Shortening that was moderate but significant affected the TCRB CDR3s of Type 1 diabetes patients in all four CD4+ subsets.

The CDR3 has 12 amino acids. Germline-derived CDR1 and CDR2 are MNHNY and SVGAGI (reference sequence). Trimming removed 0 bases at V and 5 bases at J, with 3 bases between. The study reverse transcribed the entire isolated RNA, so it sequenced expressed TCRB transcripts. Read counts averaged roughly 3.7 million for samples of naive, central memory and regulatory T cells. Some clones are missing from TCRdb's copy, which holds only in-frame ones; the method was immunoSEQ multiplex PCR. The data show 350,000 to 450,000 clones, about 15% seen once. A single heparinised blood sample, averaging roughly 100 mL, was obtained per donor.

The clonotype comes from a woman aged 18-29 years in good health. The chain recombines TRBV6-6 with TRBJ2-3; no firm D call. Sequenced material: naive CD4+ T cells from blood. The CDR3 loop is CASSYSRDTQYF. CDR3 coding DNA: TGTGCCAGCAGTTACTCCCGAGATACGCAGTATTTT.